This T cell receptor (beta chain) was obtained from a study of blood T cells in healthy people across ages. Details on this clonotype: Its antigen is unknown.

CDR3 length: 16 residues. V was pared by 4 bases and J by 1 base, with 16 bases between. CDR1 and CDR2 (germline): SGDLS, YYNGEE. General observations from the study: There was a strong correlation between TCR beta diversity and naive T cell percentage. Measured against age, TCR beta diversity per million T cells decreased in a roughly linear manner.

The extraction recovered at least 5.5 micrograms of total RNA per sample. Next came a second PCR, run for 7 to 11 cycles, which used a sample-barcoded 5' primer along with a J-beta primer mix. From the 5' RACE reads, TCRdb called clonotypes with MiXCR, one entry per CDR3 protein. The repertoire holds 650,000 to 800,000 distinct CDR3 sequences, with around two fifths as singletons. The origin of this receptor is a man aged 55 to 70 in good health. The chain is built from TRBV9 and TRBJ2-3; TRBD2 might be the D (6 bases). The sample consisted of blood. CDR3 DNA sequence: TGTGCCAGCAGCCCTGGGACTCACACCCGCACAGATACGCAGTATTTT. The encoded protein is CASSPGTHTRTDTQYF.